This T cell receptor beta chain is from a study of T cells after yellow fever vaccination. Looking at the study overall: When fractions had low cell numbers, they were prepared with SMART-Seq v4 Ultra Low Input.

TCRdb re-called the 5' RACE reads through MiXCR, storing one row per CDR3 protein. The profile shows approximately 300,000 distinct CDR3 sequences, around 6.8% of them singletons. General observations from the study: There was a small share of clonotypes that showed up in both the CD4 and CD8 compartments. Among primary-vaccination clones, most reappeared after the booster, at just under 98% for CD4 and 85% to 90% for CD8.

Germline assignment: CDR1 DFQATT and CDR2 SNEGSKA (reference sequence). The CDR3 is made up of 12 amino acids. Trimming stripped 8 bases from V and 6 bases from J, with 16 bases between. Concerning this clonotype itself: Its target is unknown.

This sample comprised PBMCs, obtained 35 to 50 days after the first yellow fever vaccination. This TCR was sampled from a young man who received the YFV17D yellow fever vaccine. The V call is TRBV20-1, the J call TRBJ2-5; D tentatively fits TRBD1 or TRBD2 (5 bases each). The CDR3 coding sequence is TGCAGTCCGACTACGCTGGGGCAGACCCAGTACTTC. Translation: CSPTTLGQTQYF.